This TCR beta chain stems from a study of cytomegalovirus exposure and HLA in healthy donors. V lost 3 bases to trimming and J lost 9 bases; unmatched junction nucleotides: 9. Per germline, CDR1 SGHAT and CDR2 FQNNGV. CDR3 length: 15 amino acids. Whole-study results and caveats: Within the data, a cluster of highly shared sequence variants was likely a sequencing artifact. Earlier results showed most TCR beta V segments being productive about 90% or about 30% of the time. After further analysis at a later stage, 16,951 TCR beta sequences were associated with HLA alleles at 0.05 false discovery rate. Accurate HLA-A and HLA-B prediction from TCR beta sequences was reported for most subjects.

Both 60 Vbeta primers and 13 Jbeta primers went into the PCR. Method: immunoSEQ multiplex PCR; TCRdb's copy keeps in-frame clones and lacks some. The sample yields roughly 140,000 clones, 65% to 80% seen once. About this clone itself: Its target is not known.

V and J are TRBV11-2 and TRBJ2-1, with 9 bases identical to TRBD1. The receptor was derived from a woman aged 25 to 39 in good health and CMV-seronegative. Sequenced: PBMCs. As DNA, the CDR3 is TGTGCCAGCAGCTTTAACCCTACAGGGGGCCTTGAGCAGTTCTTC. Protein sequence: CASSFNPTGGLEQFF. The entire variable domain, with the rest obtained from reference TRBV11-2 and TRBJ2-1, is as follows: EAGVAQSPRYKIIEKRQSVAFWCNPISGHATLYWYQQILGQGPKLLIQFQNNGVVDDSQLPKDRFSAERLKGVDSTLKIQPAKLEDSAVYLCASSFNPTGGLEQFFGPGTRLTVL.